This T cell receptor beta chain was recovered during a study of blood T cells in healthy people across ages (dated by TCRdb to the mid-2010s). Regarding the research as a whole: Template switching captured roughly one uniquely barcoded TCR beta cDNA molecule per two T cells in model experiments. To track age-related changes in TCR beta repertoire diversity, the study relied on deep sequencing normalized with unique cDNA molecular identifiers. The donors were divided into four age groups: young (average approximately 17 years), middle-aged (almost 40), aged (about 61) and long-lived (82). For two donors (one aged 18 to 30 and one aged 80 or older), the study analyzed two additional independent replicas of 1 million unique cDNA reads from the same blood draw.

Overall study results and their limits: Observed TCR beta diversity correlated strongly with the percentage of naive T cells measured by flow cytometry. Compared with the aged group, the long-lived group had more naive CD4+ T cells, fewer expanded clones and increased TCR diversity, a pattern suggesting age selection. Because profiling used bulk unsorted PBMCs, naive and antigen-experienced compartments could not be compared conclusively. Total diversity estimates from one million sequenced T cells were considered lower bounds and underestimates. Observed TCR beta diversity per million T cells fell roughly linearly with age, and a significant reduction was already apparent by age about 38. Because donor CMV infection status was unknown, age-related changes in expanded clonotypes were potentially confounded.

The roughly 39 donors, aged about 6 to 90 years, were systemically healthy Caucasian individuals from Russia. Approximately 11 milliliters of peripheral blood were drawn from each donor into EDTA-treated Vacutainer tubes. Ficoll-Paque density-gradient centrifugation was used to isolate PBMCs, with at least 6.5 million per sample. Trizol reagent was used to extract total RNA from the PBMCs, yielding at least 6 micrograms per sample. The percentages of naive CD45RAhigh/CD27high T cells were determined by flow cytometry on a PBMC aliquot from every donor. A few counts support this clonotype. Its specific antigen is unknown. Qualities for individual bases were not recorded, and no much larger clone is one base off. The CDR3 numbers 12 residues from cysteine through phenylalanine. The DNA shown is the 36-base CDR3, in frame from base 1. Deletion took 7 bases off V and 8 bases off J, with a span of 13 bases between the germline ends. The germline V gene supplies CDR1 KGHDR and CDR2 SFDVKD.

The method behind the library was 5' RACE. Sequencer: Illumina HiSeq 2500. The second PCR ran for roughly 7 to 12 cycles and used a J-beta primer mix along with a sample-barcoded 5' primer. A template-switch 5' adaptor carrying 12 random nucleotides introduced a unique molecular identifier onto each TCR beta cDNA molecule. Each sample yielded at least 3 million CDR3-containing paired-end reads. The Mint cDNA synthesis kit, primed by a TRBC-specific oligonucleotide, was used to synthesize first-strand cDNA from all RNA. Following uracil-DNA glycosylase treatment, a first 18-cycle PCR with universal primers M1SS and BC2_uni_R was performed on all cDNA. In the source study's methods: For normalization, 1 million high-quality reads were randomly selected from each sample, with every read carrying a distinct molecular identifier. Instead of being binned into consensus sequences, reads with shared molecular identifiers were discarded. MiTCR, with a Q25 quality threshold and the strictest error-elimination algorithm, was used for CDR3 identification, clonotype clustering and error correction. A nonparametric unseen species model with Euler transformation was used to estimate lower-bound total TCR beta diversity. Clones were called with MiXCR by TCRdb after fastp trimmed the public reads at Q25, and only in-frame beta chains were retained. Rows merge per CDR3 protein into single entries with the most common DNA and genes. V and J calls and clone size were set by TCRdb, not the authors. Counted in this sample were 750,000 to 950,000 distinct CDR3 sequences; almost 30% of them appeared once. Of the sample, 10% is held by the ten largest clones.

These data also featured in a second study, about T cells of mothers and their children. Reported in the second study: Nine systemically healthy Caucasian individuals, comprising three mothers and their six children, were included as donors. cDNA synthesis used all of the extracted RNA, with roughly 1.5 ug of RNA in each 15 ul reaction. Sample barcodes and 2-4 random nucleotides were added via the M1S primer in the second PCR. Over 8.5 million TCR beta CDR3 reads came from each mother, compared with a few million reads from each child. Thymic selection similarly shapes TCR recombination output in related and unrelated pairs, with minor effect from inherited differences. Normalized repertoire overlap in related mother-child pairs was always slightly higher than in unrelated mother-child pairs, but the difference was never significant. No persistent microchimeric T cell clones were detected, at a sensitivity of approximately 100 clones per million clonotypes. In the study, deep NGS was used to compare the TCR beta repertoires of mothers and children, and features distinguishing related mother-child pairs from unrelated individuals were sought. On average, the children were roughly 11 +/- 4 years old, while the mothers were about 37 +/- 4 years old. After adapter ligation with NEBNext reagents, the libraries were sequenced on Illumina HiSeq 2000 with 100+100 nt paired-end reads. To prevent cross-contamination, the mother and child libraries were prepared a month apart and were sequenced in separate runs. Between about 500,000 and 2,300,000 distinct TCR beta clonotypes were identified per donor. Naive TCR beta clonotypes were estimated from low-frequency clonotypes matched to each donor's FACS-determined naive share, without sorting.

Specimen: blood. The TCR originated in a middle-aged woman in good health. This sequence uses TRBV24-1 and TRBJ1-2, with the D gene not clear enough to name. The nucleotides are TGTGCCACCAGCAAGCAAGCCGGGGGCTACACCTTC. Its translation reads: CATSKQAGGYTF.